Each of the 19 T cell receptor beta chains below was sequenced from the same sample in a study of CXCR3-negative and CXCR3-positive naive CD8 T cells. UMI-labeled TRB cDNA libraries were prepared by 5' RACE. TCRdb reanalyzed the 5' RACE reads and collapses them to one entry per CDR3 protein, without DNA. The data show 80,000 to 95,000 distinct CDR3 sequences, and the top ten clones hold approximately 1.4%. Specimen: naive CXCR3- CD8+ T cells from blood. Subset specified: CD45RO-CCR7+CD27+CD95- naive CD8+ T cells lacking CXCR3 (TNR3-). The receptor source for this set is a human donor in good health. Some clones in this sample may be carry-over from other donors' samples.

This chain links TRBV7-6 with TRBJ2-7. This CDR3 comprises 13 residues. Per germline, CDR1 SGHVS and CDR2 FNYEAQ. The CDR3 here is CASSEDQAYEQYF.

This sequence joins TRBV5-1 and TRBJ2-5; the D call from TCRdb, TRBD1, cannot be confirmed without DNA. The CDR3 is 14 amino acids. The germline gives CDR1 SGHRS, CDR2 YFSETQ. CDR3 region: CASSLVGGVETQYF.

This sequence joins TRBV2 and TRBJ2-5; TCRdb outputs TRBD1, but without DNA this stays unchecked. The germline V gene has CDR1 SNHLY and CDR2 FYNNEI. The CDR3 contains 13 residues. CDR3 region: CATPDRAGETQYF.

The rearrangement links TRBV15 to TRBJ2-7; TCRdb's assignment of TRBD2 cannot be checked, as there is no DNA. CDR3 length equals 15 residues. CDR1 and CDR2 from the germline V gene are LNHNV and YYDKDF (reference sequence). CDR3 region: CATSRGVGGEYEQYF.

The chain has TRBV7-6 and TRBJ2-5; TCRdb selects TRBD2, and the lack of DNA leaves this call unchecked. The CDR3 is made up of 13 amino acids. The V gene's germline CDR1 is SGHVS and CDR2 FNYEAQ. This CDR3 reads CASSPGLSATQYF.

This chain connects TRBV4-3 to TRBJ2-3; the D gene TCRdb calls, TRBD2, cannot be checked with no DNA. The CDR3 has 19 amino acids. Per the germline V gene, CDR1 is LGHNA and CDR2 is YSLEER. CDR3 amino acids: CASSQEITSGGTSTDTHYF.

The CDR3 protein is CSVPLAGGSTDTQYF. J is TRBJ2-3 and V is TRBV29-1; TCRdb's D call, TRBD2, is unchecked because there is no DNA. CDR3 size: 15 residues. Germline V gives CDR1 SQVTM, CDR2 ANQGSEA.

The J gene is TRBJ2-1, the V gene TRBV29-1; as DNA is missing, the TRBD2 call by TCRdb cannot be tested. In germline, CDR1 is SQVTM, CDR2 ANQGSEA. The CDR3 loop spans 13 amino acids. CDR3 residues: CSLTSGSFDEQFF.

This chain uses TRBV12-3 or TRBV12-4 with TRBJ2-7; with no DNA, the TCRdb D assignment of TRBD2 cannot be verified. The CDR3 has 16 amino acids. CDR3 sequence: CASSLFGSGRTYEQYF.

This rearrangement joins TRBV5-6 to TRBJ2-7; checking the TCRdb D call of TRBD1 is not possible without DNA. The CDR3 contains 14 residues. The germline gives CDR1 SGHDT, CDR2 YYEEEE. CDR3 amino acids: CASSFTEGIYEQYF.

The chain combines TRBV29-1 with TRBJ2-7; as DNA is missing, the TRBD1 call by TCRdb cannot be tested. CDR1 is SQVTM and CDR2 is ANQGSEA in the germline V gene. The CDR3 length is 15 residues. The CDR3 loop reads CSVVGEEYSFYEQYF.

The chain uses TRBV12-3 or TRBV12-4 and TRBJ2-7. The CDR3 runs to 13 residues. The chain's CDR3 is CASSLWVLEEQYF.

The V and J genes are TRBV29-1 and TRBJ2-7. The CDR3 runs to 16 residues. CDR1 and CDR2 from the germline V gene are SQVTM and ANQGSEA. The CDR3 reads CSVEDLVRGSLGEQYF.

The gene calls are TRBV27 and TRBJ2-3. Germline CDR1 MNHEY, CDR2 SMNVEV (reference sequence). The CDR3 is 12 residues long. The CDR3 sequence is CASSHSTDTQYF.

The rearrangement joins TRBV29-1 to TRBJ1-4; TCRdb designates TRBD1, a call that cannot be tested without DNA. The CDR3 is 13 amino acids. CDR1 is SQVTM and CDR2 is ANQGSEA in the germline V gene. CDR3 in amino acids: CSVAAGRGEKLFF.

V usage is TRBV20-1 and J usage is TRBJ2-1; TCRdb calls TRBD1, which cannot be checked without DNA. Germline assignment: CDR1 DFQATT and CDR2 SNEGSKA (reference sequence). The length of the CDR3 is 15 residues. CDR3 residues: CSARDYRGSGNEQFF.

The chain carries TRBV7-2 and TRBJ2-1. This CDR3 has 13 amino acids. Germline assignment: CDR1 SGHTA and CDR2 FQGNSA. This CDR3 reads CASSLEVQNEQFF. Full variable domain (missing parts from reference TRBV7-2 and TRBJ2-1): GAGVSQSPSNKVTEKGKDVELRCDPISGHTALYWYRQSLGQGLEFLIYFQGNSAPDKSGLPSDRFSAERTGGSVSTLTIQRTQQEDSAVYLCASSLEVQNEQFFGPGTRLTVL.

The V call is TRBV29-1, the J call TRBJ2-1; TCRdb names TRBD1, which stays unverified in the absence of DNA. This CDR3 is built from 14 residues. CDR1 and CDR2 from the germline V gene are SQVTM and ANQGSEA. This CDR3 is CSVDGDRAYNEQFF.

The chain is built from TRBV29-1 and TRBJ1-2; without DNA, the TCRdb call of TRBD1 cannot be checked. The CDR3 length is 12 residues. Germline-derived CDR1 and CDR2 are SQVTM and ANQGSEA. CDR3 loop: CSVDEQGDGYTF.